This TCR beta chain stems from a study of OX40 agonist ivuxolimab in advanced cancers. Study background: The dose-escalation cohort was approximately 81% male, with a mean age of around 60 years, ranging about 20 to 85. Patients with prior anti-PD-1, anti-PD-L1 or anti-CTLA-4 therapy were eligible; 40% had some. General study results and limits: Antigen specificity remained undetermined for the expanded peripheral T cells. Part of the nonresponder group also had normalized T-cell clonal expansion that was low.

Sequencing was performed with immunoSEQ multiplex PCR; in TCRdb, only in-frame clones are kept and a portion is missing. The table records 53,000 or so clones, about 82% of them present only once. This clone appeared a single time. The antigen remains undetermined. This CDR3 region has 17 residues. Germline trimming cut 10 bases from V and 5 bases from J; bases unmatched to any gene: 20. CDR1 and CDR2 from the germline V gene are SGHVS and FNYEAQ. The chain uses TRBV7-6 and TRBJ2-1, with 7 bases matching TRBD2. The material was CD4+ or CD8+ T cells sorted from blood, obtained in a trial of the OX40 agonist ivuxolimab. This receptor was taken from an adult with an advanced solid tumor such as melanoma, head and neck, liver or kidney cancer. This CDR3 reads CANPHPNEKREDNEQFF. CDR3 nucleotide sequence: TGTGCCAACCCACACCCCAACGAGAAACGGGAGGACAATGAGCAGTTCTTC.